The rows below give T cell receptor beta chains drawn from one sample of a study of shared T cell receptors in the human thymus. Assay: immunoSEQ multiplex PCR; the TCRdb copy retains only in-frame clones and omits some. The table has roughly 660,000 clones, 88% seen once. This sample was shared with a second study, whose subject was human thymus T cells.

The source material was thymocytes. These receptors were taken from a boy younger than two with a congenital heart defect. Each CDR3 is given with its conserved first and last residue. Fields, in order: J gene, D gene, V gene, clone size, CDR3 protein, CDR3 DNA. The D gene is left open where the match is weak. Expanded clones get a size class; other rows say once, few or many, or leave the size out.

>TRBJ2-5|TRBD2|TRBV7-9|.
CASSLAASGRGGETQYF
TGTGCCAGCAGCTTAGCGGCTAGCGGGAGAGGGGGGGAGACCCAGTACTTC
>TRBJ1-4|TRBD1|TRBV27|.
CASSSTGDNEKLFF
TGTGCCAGCAGTTCTACAGGGGATAACGAAAAACTGTTTTTT
>TRBJ1-2|TRBD1|TRBV14|.
CASRTTGNYGYTF
TGTGCCAGTCGGACGACAGGGAACTATGGCTACACCTTC
>TRBJ1-1|.|TRBV6-1|once
CASKTTTQGDTEAFF
TGTGCCAGCAAAACAACCACACAGGGAGACACTGAAGCTTTCTTT
>TRBJ2-7|.|TRBV7-9|.
CASSAAGQTYEQYF
TGTGCCAGCAGCGCCGCGGGACAGACCTACGAGCAGTACTTC
>TRBJ1-2|.|TRBV21-1|.
CATSPPGRLVGYTF
TGTGCCACCAGCCCCCCAGGGAGGTTAGTGGGCTACACCTTC
>TRBJ2-7|.|TRBV7-2|.
CASSCFPSEGEQYF
TGTGCCAGCAGCTGTTTCCCTTCGGAGGGCGAGCAGTACTTC
>TRBJ2-1|.|TRBV6-6|.
CASRARLDSYNEQFF
TGTGCCAGCAGGGCCCGTCTTGACTCCTACAATGAGCAGTTCTTC
>TRBJ1-1|.|TRBV27|.
CASSRRGAGTEAFF
TGTGCCAGCAGTCGCCGGGGGGCCGGTACTGAAGCTTTCTTT
>TRBJ2-5|TRBD2|TRBV7-9|once
CASSPPGLAGEAQYF
TGTGCCAGCAGCCCCCCGGGACTAGCGGGCGAGGCCCAGTACTTC
>TRBJ1-2|.|TRBV28|.
CASRPTGQSNYGYTF
TGTGCCAGCAGACCTACCGGACAGTCTAACTATGGCTACACCTTC